This T cell receptor (beta chain) was obtained from a study of blood T cell repertoires in COVID-19. There are 14 residues in the CDR3. Losses at the gene ends were 6 bases for V and 2 bases for J; bases not matched to a gene: 5. CDR1 and CDR2 from the germline V gene are MGHRA and YSYEKL. Original data processing: Reference gene primer amplification yielded estimated nucleated cell counts. Assay: immunoSEQ multiplex PCR; the TCRdb copy retains only in-frame clones and omits some. V, J and clone size are taken as reported in that table, and D and trimming were inferred from the DNA itself. The data contain fewer than 65,000 clones, just over 85% of them singletons.

The material sequenced was peripheral blood. The V and J genes are TRBV4-1 and TRBJ2-7, with TRBD1 identical over 9 bases. This TCR was sampled from an elderly woman with acute or convalescent COVID-19. The CDR3 reads CASSPTGGAYEQYF. In nucleotides, the CDR3 is TGCGCCAGCAGTCCGACAGGGGGGGCCTACGAGCAGTACTTC.